These 18 T cell receptor beta chains share one sample of origin, sequenced in a study of cytomegalovirus exposure and HLA in healthy donors. PCR amplification relied on 60 Vbeta primers (plus 13 Jbeta primers). Using immunoSEQ multiplex PCR, the repertoire was profiled, and TCRdb retains in-frame clones only, with some absent. The repertoire consists of around 190,000 clones, with 80% occurring once and the leading ten covering less than 1.1%. The sequencing input was PBMCs. The receptors stem from a woman in her 40s in good health and CMV-seronegative.

A note on this clone: Relative to the germline gene, one junction end is altered; a read error may explain this. V is TRBV7-7 and J is TRBJ2-5, with 7 bases lining up with TRBD1. This CDR3 has 13 amino acids. Germline assignment: CDR1 SSHAT and CDR2 FNYEAQ (reference sequence). The CDR3 spells CASSLDRDETQYF. The CDR3 coding sequence is TGTGCTAGCAGCTTAGACAGGGATGAGACCCAGTACTTC.

The sample holds a few counts of this clone. The V gene is TRBV7-9, the J gene TRBJ1-1, with unresolved D. CDR3 length: 12 residues. The ends were cut back, 1 base at V and 7 bases at J, with 7 bases in the middle. Germline V lookup: CDR1 SEHNR, CDR2 FQNEAQ (reference sequence). CDR3: CASSLVQNEAFF. The DNA of the CDR3 is TGTGCCAGCAGCTTAGTGCAGAATGAAGCTTTCTTT.

The CDR3 nucleotides are TGTGCCGGGGCTGACTACACCTTC. This encodes CAGADYTF. The chain has TRBV2 and TRBJ1-2, with a possible D match to TRBD1 (5 bases). V was trimmed by 11 bases and J by 10 bases, leaving 8 bases between them. CDR1 and CDR2 (germline): SNHLY, FYNNEI. The length of the CDR3 is 8 residues. The whole variable domain, filled in from reference TRBV2 and TRBJ1-2, reads EPEVTQTPSHQVTQMGQEVILRCVPISNHLYFYWYRQILGQKVEFLVSFYNNEISEKSEIFDDQFSVERPDGSNFTLKIRSTKLEDSAMYFCAGADYTFGSGTRLTVV.

This clone was found a few times. This sequence joins TRBV7-3 and TRBJ2-7, with a weak D call TRBD2 (6 bases). The CDR3 consists of 15 residues. Germline V gives CDR1 SGHTA, CDR2 FQGTGA. The germline V and J ends were trimmed by 4 bases and 0 bases, with 13 bases remaining between them. The CDR3 DNA is TGTGCCAGCAGCTCGGGACTCCCGAGCTCCTACGAGCAGTACTTC. It encodes CASSSGLPSSYEQYF.

Only a few counts were recorded for this clone. The chain employs TRBV10-1 and TRBJ2-5, with 8 bases matching TRBD1. Germline CDR1 reads WNHNN; CDR2 reads SYGVQD (reference sequence). V lost 4 bases to trimming and J lost 4 bases; unmatched junction nucleotides: 5. This CDR3 region has 14 residues. CDR3 amino acids: CASSGDRGGETQYF. DNA for the CDR3: TGCGCCAGCAGTGGTGACAGGGGAGGAGAGACCCAGTACTTC.

The chain uses TRBV12-5 and TRBJ2-1, with 11 bases that match TRBD1. This CDR3 spans 13 amino acids. V lost 4 bases, J lost 8 bases, and 1 base stayed unmatched. Germline V gene data show CDR1 as LGHNT and CDR2 as FRNRAP. CDR3 protein: CASGSGQGDEQFF. CDR3 DNA sequence: TGTGCTAGTGGTTCGGGACAGGGGGATGAGCAGTTCTTC.

This clone was counted a few times. This CDR3 reads CASSEPTSGSMNTQYF. The CDR3 DNA sequence: TGTGCCAGCAGTGAACCAACTAGCGGGAGTATGAATACGCAGTATTTT. The chain combines TRBV6-1 with TRBJ2-3, with 11 bases that match TRBD2. Germline loops: CDR1 MNHNS, CDR2 SASEGT. V shed 2 bases, J shed 7 bases, and the junction held 8 bases outside the gene matches. The CDR3 is 16 residues long.

This rearrangement joins TRBV11-2 to TRBJ2-3; 10 bases align to TRBD2. The germline V gene has CDR1 SGHAT and CDR2 FQNNGV. The CDR3 consists of 15 residues. Trimming at V came to 1 base and at J to 5 bases, leaving 3 bases not matched to a gene. In DNA form, the CDR3 reads TGTGCCAGCAGCTTAGTGGTAGCGGGAGGAGATACGCAGTATTTT. It translates to CASSLVVAGGDTQYF. The full variable domain, completed using reference TRBV11-2 and TRBJ2-3, is EAGVAQSPRYKIIEKRQSVAFWCNPISGHATLYWYQQILGQGPKLLIQFQNNGVVDDSQLPKDRFSAERLKGVDSTLKIQPAKLEDSAVYLCASSLVVAGGDTQYFGPGTRLTVL.

The genes are TRBV5-4 and TRBJ2-1, with 8 bases matching TRBD1. Germline lookup yields CDR1 SGHNT and CDR2 YYREEE (reference sequence). CDR3 size: 15 residues. J lost 7 bases, V lost 3 bases, and 9 bases had no gene match. The CDR3 sequence is CASSSPGQGRNEQFF. The CDR3 DNA sequence: TGTGCCAGCAGCTCCCCTGGACAGGGAAGAAATGAGCAGTTCTTC.

This rearrangement joins TRBV19 to TRBJ1-3; a possible D gene is TRBD1 (5 bases). The CDR3 length is 14 residues. CDR1 is LNHDA, CDR2 SQIVND, per germline (reference sequence). The ends were cut back, 3 bases at V and 4 bases at J, with 10 bases in the middle. For the CDR3, the DNA is TGTGCCAGTAGTATCTATCAGGGAGGAAACACCATATATTTT. Amino acid sequence: CASSIYQGGNTIYF.

A remark on this clone: One end of the junction varies from germline; a read error may be responsible. The genes are TRBV5-1 and TRBJ2-6; possibly TRBD1 for D (5 bases). This CDR3 has 17 residues. The germline V gene has CDR1 SGHRS and CDR2 YFSETQ. The CDR3, as DNA: TGCGCCAGCAGCTTTCAAGGGCTGAGCTCTGGGGCCAACGGCCTGACTTTC. Protein product: CASSFQGLSSGANGLTF.

This chain joins TRBV5-6 and TRBJ2-7; 13 bases are a match to TRBD2. The CDR3 loop spans 15 amino acids. After removal of 5 bases from V and 5 bases from J, the junction contained 7 bases not matched to a gene. Germline-derived CDR1 and CDR2 are SGHDT and YYEEEE. The CDR3: CASSLWTSGSDEQYF. The CDR3 DNA is TGTGCCAGCAGTCTATGGACTAGCGGGAGCGACGAGCAGTACTTC.

The V call is TRBV18, the J call TRBJ1-3, with D perhaps TRBD1 (6 bases). Between the trimmed V and J ends, which lost 0 bases and 4 bases, there was a span of 10 bases. Germline loops: CDR1 KGHSH, CDR2 LQKENI. The CDR3 is 15 residues long. This CDR3 is CASSPPSGVGNTIYF. CDR3 nucleotide sequence: TGTGCCAGCTCACCACCGTCAGGGGTCGGAAACACCATATATTTT. Full variable domain (outside the CDR3, taken from reference TRBV18 and TRBJ1-3): NAGVMQNPRHLVRRRGQEARLRCSPMKGHSHVYWYRQLPEEGLKFMVYLQKENIIDESGMPKERFSAEFPKEGPSILRIQQVVRGDSAAYFCASSPPSGVGNTIYFGEGSWLTVV.

This clone was detected a few times. The chain joins TRBV5-4 to TRBJ2-6, with 9 bases matching TRBD2. The germline V gene encodes CDR1 SGHNT and CDR2 YYREEE (reference sequence). The CDR3 runs 16 residues. Trimming took 3 bases from V and 4 from J; bases not matched to a gene: 5. The CDR3, as DNA: TGTGCCAGCAGCTCATCCCTAGCGGGGGGGGCCAACGTCCTGACTTTC. The encoded protein is CASSSSLAGGANVLTF.

This clone was seen only once. V is TRBV18 and J is TRBJ1-5; tentatively, D is TRBD1 (5 bases). Germline CDR1 and CDR2: KGHSH and LQKENI. The CDR3 contains 14 residues. V was cut by 3 bases and J by 4 bases, with 10 bases left in between. The CDR3 reads CASSPGAGNQPQHF. CDR3 nucleotide sequence: TGTGCCAGCTCACCGGGCGCAGGGAATCAGCCCCAGCATTTT.

Only one count was recorded for this clone. V is TRBV7-9 and J is TRBJ2-3; D ambiguous. V shed 1 base and J shed 2 bases, with 7 bases lying between them. Germline assignment: CDR1 SEHNR and CDR2 FQNEAQ (reference sequence). This CDR3 contains 14 residues. The CDR3 bases are TGTGCCAGCAGCTTAGAGAGGTACACAGATACGCAGTATTTT. Translated, it gives CASSLERYTDTQYF.

The V call is TRBV29-1, the J call TRBJ1-2; 8 positions match TRBD1. The CDR3 is 11 residues long. J lost 14 bases, V lost 4 bases, and 9 bases had no gene match. Germline V gene sequence: CDR1 SQVTM, CDR2 ANQGSEA. CDR3 DNA: TGCAGCGTTGGTGGACAGGGAGGTAGAACCTTC. Translating gives CSVGGQGGRTF. Supplemented by reference TRBV29-1 and TRBJ1-2, the full variable domain reads SAVISQKPSRDICQRGTSLTIQCQVDSQVTMMFWYRQQPGQSLTLIATANQGSEATYESGFVIDKFPISRPNLTFSTLTVSNMSPEDSSIYLCSVGGQGGRTFGSGTRLTVV.

CDR3 sequence reads: CASSPGQLNTEAFF. DNA for the CDR3: TGTGCCAGCAGCCCGGGACAGCTGAACACTGAAGCTTTCTTT. J is TRBJ1-1 and V is TRBV11-1; 7 positions agree with TRBD1. From germline, CDR1 is SGHAT and CDR2 FQDESV (reference sequence). J gave up 0 bases and V 5 bases, and 3 bases lay outside the gene matches. The CDR3 is 14 residues long.